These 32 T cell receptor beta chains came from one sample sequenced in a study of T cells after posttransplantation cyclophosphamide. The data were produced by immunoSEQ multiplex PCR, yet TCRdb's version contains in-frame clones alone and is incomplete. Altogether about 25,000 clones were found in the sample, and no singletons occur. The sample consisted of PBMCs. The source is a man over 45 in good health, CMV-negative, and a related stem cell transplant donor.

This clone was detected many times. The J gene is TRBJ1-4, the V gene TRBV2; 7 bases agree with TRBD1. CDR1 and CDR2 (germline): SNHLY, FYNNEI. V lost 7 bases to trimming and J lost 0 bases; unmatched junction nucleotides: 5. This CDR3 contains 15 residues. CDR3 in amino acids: CASIPGTATNEKLFF. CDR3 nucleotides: TGTGCCAGCATCCCCGGGACAGCAACTAATGAAAAACTGTTTTTT.

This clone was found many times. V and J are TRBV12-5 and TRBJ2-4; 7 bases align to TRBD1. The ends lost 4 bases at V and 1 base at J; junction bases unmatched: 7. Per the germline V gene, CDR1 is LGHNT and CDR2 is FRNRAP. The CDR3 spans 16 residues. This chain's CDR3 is CASGSQQGPAKNIQYF. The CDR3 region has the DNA TGTGCTAGTGGTTCCCAACAGGGGCCGGCCAAAAACATTCAGTACTTC.

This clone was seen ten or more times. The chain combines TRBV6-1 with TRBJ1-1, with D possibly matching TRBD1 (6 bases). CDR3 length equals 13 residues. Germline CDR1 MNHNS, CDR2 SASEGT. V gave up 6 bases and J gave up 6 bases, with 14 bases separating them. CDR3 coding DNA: TGTGCCAGCAGGGGACACAGCGTAGCTGAAGCTTTCTTT. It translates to CASRGHSVAEAFF.

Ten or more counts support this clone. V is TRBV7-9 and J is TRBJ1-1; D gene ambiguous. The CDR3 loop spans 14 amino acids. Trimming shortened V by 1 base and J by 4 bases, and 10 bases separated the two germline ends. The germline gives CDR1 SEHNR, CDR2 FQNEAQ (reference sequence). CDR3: CASSLDTVSTEAFF. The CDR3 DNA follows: TGTGCCAGCAGCTTAGATACGGTATCCACTGAAGCTTTCTTT. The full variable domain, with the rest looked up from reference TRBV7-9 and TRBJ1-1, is DTGVSQNPRHKITKRGQNVTFRCDPISEHNRLYWYRQTLGQGPEFLTYFQNEAQLEKSRLLSDRFSAERPKGSFSTLEIQRTEQGDSAMYLCASSLDTVSTEAFFGQGTRLTVV.

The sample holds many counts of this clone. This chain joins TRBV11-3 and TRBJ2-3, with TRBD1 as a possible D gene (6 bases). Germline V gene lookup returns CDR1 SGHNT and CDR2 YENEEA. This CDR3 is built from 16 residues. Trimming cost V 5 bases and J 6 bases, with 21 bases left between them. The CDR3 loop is CASSQNPGQTSDTQYF. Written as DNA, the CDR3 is TGTGCCAGCAGCCAAAACCCGGGACAAACCAGCGATACGCAGTATTTT.

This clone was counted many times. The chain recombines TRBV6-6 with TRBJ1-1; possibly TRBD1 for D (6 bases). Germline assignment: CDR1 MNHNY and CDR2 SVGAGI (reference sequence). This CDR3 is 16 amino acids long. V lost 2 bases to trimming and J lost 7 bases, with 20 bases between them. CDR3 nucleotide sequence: TGTGCCAGCAGTTACACTAGAGGGGGTTGGGTGGATGAAGCTTTCTTT. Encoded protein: CASSYTRGGWVDEAFF.

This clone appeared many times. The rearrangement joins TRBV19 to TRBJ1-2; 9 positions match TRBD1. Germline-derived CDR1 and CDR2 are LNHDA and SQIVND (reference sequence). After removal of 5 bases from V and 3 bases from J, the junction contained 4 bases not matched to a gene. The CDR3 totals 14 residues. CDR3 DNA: TGTGCCAGTAGTCCTGACAGGGGGTACTATGGCTACACCTTC. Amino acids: CASSPDRGYYGYTF.

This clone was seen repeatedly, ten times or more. Here the CDR3 DNA reads TGTGCCAGCTCACCGGACAGGGGGTATAATTCACCCCTCCACTTT. Translating it yields CASSPDRGYNSPLHF. This chain joins TRBV18 and TRBJ1-6; 10 bases align to TRBD1. The junction had 0 bases not matched to a gene; V was cut back by 3 bases and J by 4 bases. The CDR3 extends over 15 amino acids. Germline CDR1 reads KGHSH; CDR2 reads LQKENI.

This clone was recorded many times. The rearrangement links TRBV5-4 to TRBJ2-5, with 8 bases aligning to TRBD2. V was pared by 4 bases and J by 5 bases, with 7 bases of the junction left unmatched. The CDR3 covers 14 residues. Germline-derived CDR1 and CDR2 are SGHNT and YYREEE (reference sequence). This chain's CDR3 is CASSDRGGRETQYF. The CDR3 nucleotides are TGTGCCAGCAGCGATCGGGGGGGCCGGGAGACCCAGTACTTC.

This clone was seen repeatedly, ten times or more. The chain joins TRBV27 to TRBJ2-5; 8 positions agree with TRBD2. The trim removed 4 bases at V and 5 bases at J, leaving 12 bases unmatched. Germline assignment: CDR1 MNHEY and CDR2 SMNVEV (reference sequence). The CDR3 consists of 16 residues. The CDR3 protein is CASSSLRSGSLETQYF. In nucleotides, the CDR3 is TGTGCCAGCAGTTCCCTTCGGAGCGGGAGTCTCGAGACCCAGTACTTC.

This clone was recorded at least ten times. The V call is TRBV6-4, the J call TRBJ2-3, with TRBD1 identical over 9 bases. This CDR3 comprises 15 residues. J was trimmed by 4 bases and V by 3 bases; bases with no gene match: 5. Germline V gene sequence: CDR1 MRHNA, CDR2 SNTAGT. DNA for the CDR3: TGTGCCAGCAGTGAGGGGACAGGGCGTCCAGATACGCAGTATTTT. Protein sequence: CASSEGTGRPDTQYF.

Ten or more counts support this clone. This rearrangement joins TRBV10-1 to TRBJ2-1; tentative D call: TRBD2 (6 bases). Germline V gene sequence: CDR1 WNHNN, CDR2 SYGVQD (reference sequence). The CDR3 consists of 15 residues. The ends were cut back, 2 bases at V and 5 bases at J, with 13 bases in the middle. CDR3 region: CASSENSGANNEQFF. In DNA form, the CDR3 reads TGCGCCAGCAGTGAGAATAGCGGAGCTAACAATGAGCAGTTCTTC.

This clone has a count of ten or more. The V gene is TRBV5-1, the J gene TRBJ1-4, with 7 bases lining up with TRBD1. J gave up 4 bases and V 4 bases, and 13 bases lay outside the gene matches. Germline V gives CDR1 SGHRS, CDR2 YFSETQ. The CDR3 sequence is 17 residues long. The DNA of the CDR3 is TGCGCCAGCAGCCTTCACATACAGGGGACCCTTAATGAAAAACTGTTTTTT. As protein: CASSLHIQGTLNEKLFF.

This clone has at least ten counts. DNA of the CDR3: TGTGCCAGTAGTATGGAGCGGGACTCCTACGAGCAGTACTTC. It specifies CASSMERDSYEQYF. The chain carries TRBV19 and TRBJ2-5; 7 bases are shared with TRBD2. The J call may be incorrect, as the DNA end agrees better with TRBJ2-7. The CDR3 has 14 amino acids. CDR1 is LNHDA, CDR2 SQIVND, per germline (reference sequence).

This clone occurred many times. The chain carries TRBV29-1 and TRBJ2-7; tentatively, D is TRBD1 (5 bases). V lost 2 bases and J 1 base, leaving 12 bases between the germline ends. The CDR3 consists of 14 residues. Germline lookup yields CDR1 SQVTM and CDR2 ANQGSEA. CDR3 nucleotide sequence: TGCAGCGTTGAACCCCGGGCAGGGTCCTACGAGCAGTACTTC. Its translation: CSVEPRAGSYEQYF.

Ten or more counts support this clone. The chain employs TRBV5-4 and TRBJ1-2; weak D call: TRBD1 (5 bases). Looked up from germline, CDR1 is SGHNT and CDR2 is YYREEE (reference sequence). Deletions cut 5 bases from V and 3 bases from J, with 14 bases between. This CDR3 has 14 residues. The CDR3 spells CASSLTQADYGYTF. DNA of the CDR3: TGTGCCAGCAGTTTGACACAGGCCGACTATGGCTACACCTTC.

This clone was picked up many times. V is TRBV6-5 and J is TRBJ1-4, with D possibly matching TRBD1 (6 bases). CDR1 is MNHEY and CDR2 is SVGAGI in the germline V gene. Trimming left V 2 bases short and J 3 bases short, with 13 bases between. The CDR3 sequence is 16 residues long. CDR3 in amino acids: CASSYATGLANEKLFF. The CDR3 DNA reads TGTGCCAGCAGTTACGCCACAGGGCTGGCTAATGAAAAACTGTTTTTT.

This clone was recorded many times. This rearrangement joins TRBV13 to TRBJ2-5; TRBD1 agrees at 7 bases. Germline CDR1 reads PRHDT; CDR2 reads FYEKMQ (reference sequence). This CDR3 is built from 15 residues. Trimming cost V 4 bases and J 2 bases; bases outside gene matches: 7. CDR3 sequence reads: CASSSSTGQQETQYF. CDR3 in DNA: TGTGCCAGCAGCTCATCGACGGGACAGCAAGAGACCCAGTACTTC.

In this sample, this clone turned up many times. CDR3 sequence: CASSEFGTGGYEQYF. The CDR3 nucleotides are TGTGCCAGCAGTGAATTCGGGACAGGGGGCTACGAGCAGTACTTC. The chain links TRBV2 to TRBJ2-7; TRBD1 matches at 11 bases. Germline values: CDR1 SNHLY, CDR2 FYNNEI. Losses at the gene ends were 2 bases for V and 3 bases for J; bases not matched to a gene: 3. The CDR3 is made up of 15 amino acids.

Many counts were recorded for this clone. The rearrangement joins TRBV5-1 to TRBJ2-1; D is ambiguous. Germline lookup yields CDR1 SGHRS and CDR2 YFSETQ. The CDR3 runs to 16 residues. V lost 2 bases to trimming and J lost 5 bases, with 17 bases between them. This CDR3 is CASSFRPLFEHNEQFF. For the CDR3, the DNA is TGCGCCAGCAGCTTCAGGCCCCTCTTCGAGCACAATGAGCAGTTCTTC. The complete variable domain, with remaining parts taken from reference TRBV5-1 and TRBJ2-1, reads KAGVTQTPRYLIKTRGQQVTLSCSPISGHRSVSWYQQTPGQGLQFLFEYFSETQRNKGNFPGRFSGRQFSNSRSEMNVSTLELGDSALYLCASSFRPLFEHNEQFFGPGTRLTVL.

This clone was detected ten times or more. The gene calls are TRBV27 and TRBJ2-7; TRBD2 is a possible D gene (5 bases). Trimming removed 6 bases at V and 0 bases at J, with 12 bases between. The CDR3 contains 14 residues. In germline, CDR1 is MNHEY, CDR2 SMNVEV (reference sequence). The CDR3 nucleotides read TGTGCCAGCAGGATTAGCGTGAGCTCCTACGAGCAGTACTTC. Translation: CASRISVSSYEQYF.

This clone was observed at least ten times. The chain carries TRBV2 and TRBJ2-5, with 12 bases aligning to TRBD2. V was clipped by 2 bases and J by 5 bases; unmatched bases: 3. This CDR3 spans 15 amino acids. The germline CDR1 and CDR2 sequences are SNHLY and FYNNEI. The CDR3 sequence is CASSELAGGRETQYF. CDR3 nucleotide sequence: TGTGCCAGCAGTGAACTAGCGGGAGGGAGGGAGACCCAGTACTTC.

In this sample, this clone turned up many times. The CDR3 DNA reads as TGTGCCAGCAGTGACATCTACCGGGACAGAACTAATTCACCCCTCCACTTT. Translated, it gives CASSDIYRDRTNSPLHF. J is TRBJ1-6 and V is TRBV6-1, with 7 bases that match TRBD1. After removal of 3 bases from V and 6 bases from J, the junction contained 11 bases not matched to a gene. Germline V gives CDR1 MNHNS, CDR2 SASEGT. The CDR3 extends over 17 amino acids.

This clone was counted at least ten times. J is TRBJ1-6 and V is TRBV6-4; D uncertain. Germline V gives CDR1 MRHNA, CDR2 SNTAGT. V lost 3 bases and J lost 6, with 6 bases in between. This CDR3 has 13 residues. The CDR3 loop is CASSEGLNSPLHF. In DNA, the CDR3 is TGTGCCAGCAGTGAGGGCCTTAATTCACCCCTCCACTTT.

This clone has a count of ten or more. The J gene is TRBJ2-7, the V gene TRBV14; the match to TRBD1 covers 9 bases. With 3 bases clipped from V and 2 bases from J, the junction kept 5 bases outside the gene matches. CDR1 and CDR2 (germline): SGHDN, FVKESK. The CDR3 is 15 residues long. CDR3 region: CASSQTGGRAYEQYF. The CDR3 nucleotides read TGTGCCAGCAGCCAGACAGGGGGACGGGCCTACGAGCAGTACTTC. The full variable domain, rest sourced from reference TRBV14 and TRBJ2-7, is EAGVTQFPSHSVIEKGQTVTLRCDPISGHDNLYWYRRVMGKEIKFLLHFVKESKQDESGMPNNRFLAERTGGTYSTLKVQPAELEDSGVYFCASSQTGGRAYEQYFGPGTRLTVT.

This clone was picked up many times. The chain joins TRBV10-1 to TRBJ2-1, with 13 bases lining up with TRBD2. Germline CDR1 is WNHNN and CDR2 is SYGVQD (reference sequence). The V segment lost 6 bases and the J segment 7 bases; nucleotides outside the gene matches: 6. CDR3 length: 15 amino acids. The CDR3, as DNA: TGCGCCAGCAGCCCCGGACTAGCGGGAGTGAATGAGCAGTTCTTC. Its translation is CASSPGLAGVNEQFF.

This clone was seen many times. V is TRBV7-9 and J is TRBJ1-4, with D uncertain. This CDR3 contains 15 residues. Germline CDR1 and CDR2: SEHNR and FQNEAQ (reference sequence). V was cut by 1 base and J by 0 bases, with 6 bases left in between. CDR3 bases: TGTGCCAGCAGCTTAGTCAGGACAACTAATGAAAAACTGTTTTTT. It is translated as CASSLVRTTNEKLFF. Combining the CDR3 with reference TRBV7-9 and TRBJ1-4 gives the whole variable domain DTGVSQNPRHKITKRGQNVTFRCDPISEHNRLYWYRQTLGQGPEFLTYFQNEAQLEKSRLLSDRFSAERPKGSFSTLEIQRTEQGDSAMYLCASSLVRTTNEKLFFGSGTQLSVL.

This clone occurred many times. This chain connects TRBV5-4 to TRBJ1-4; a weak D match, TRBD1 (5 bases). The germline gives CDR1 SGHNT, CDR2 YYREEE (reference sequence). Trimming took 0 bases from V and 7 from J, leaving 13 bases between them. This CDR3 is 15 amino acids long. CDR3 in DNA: TGTGCCAGCAGCTTGGTCGGGGGACCGGTTGAAAAACTGTTTTTT. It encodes CASSLVGGPVEKLFF.

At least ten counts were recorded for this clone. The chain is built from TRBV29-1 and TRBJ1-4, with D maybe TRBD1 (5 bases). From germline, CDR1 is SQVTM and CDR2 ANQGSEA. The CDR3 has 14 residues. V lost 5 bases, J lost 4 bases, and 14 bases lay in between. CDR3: CSVTMGLVNEKLFF. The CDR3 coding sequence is TGCAGCGTTACGATGGGACTCGTTAATGAAAAACTGTTTTTT.

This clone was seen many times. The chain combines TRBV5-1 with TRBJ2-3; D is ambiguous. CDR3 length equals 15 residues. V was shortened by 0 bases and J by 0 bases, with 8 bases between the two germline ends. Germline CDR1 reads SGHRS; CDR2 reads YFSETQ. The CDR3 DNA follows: TGCGCCAGCAGCTTGGGTCTCACTAGCACAGATACGCAGTATTTT. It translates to CASSLGLTSTDTQYF.

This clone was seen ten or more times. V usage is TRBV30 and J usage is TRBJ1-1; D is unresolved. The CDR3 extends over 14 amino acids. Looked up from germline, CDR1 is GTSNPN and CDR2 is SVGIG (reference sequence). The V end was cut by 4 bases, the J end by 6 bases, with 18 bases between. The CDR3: CAWIHATVISEAFF. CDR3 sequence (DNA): TGTGCCTGGATCCACGCCACGGTGATATCTGAAGCTTTCTTT.

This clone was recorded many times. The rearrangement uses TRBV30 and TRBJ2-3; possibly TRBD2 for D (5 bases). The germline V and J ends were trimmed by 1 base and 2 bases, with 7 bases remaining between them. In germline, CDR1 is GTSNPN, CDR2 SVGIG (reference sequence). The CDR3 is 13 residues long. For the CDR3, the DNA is TGTGCCTGGAGTGGAGCGGCCACAGATACGCAGTATTTT. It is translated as CAWSGAATDTQYF.